Listed below are T cell receptor beta chains from one sample, sequenced in a study of cytomegalovirus exposure and HLA in healthy donors. The method was immunoSEQ multiplex PCR; TCRdb's version includes in-frame clones alone and lacks a portion of them. The sample records about 150,000 clones, around 83% being singletons. Sequences were obtained from PBMCs. The source is a woman in her late teens or twenties in good health and CMV-seronegative. CDR3s include the opening cysteine and the closing phenylalanine or tryptophan. D genes are given only for firm matches. Rows may omit the clone size; those that give it use once, few, many or a size class.

>TRBV4-1|NA|TRBJ2-3|TRBD2
CASSPGSGSTDTQYF
TGCGCCAGCAGCCCCGGTAGCGGGAGCACAGATACGCAGTATTTT
>TRBV19|once|TRBJ2-5|TRBD2
CASSFGLAGGQETQYF
TGTGCCAGTAGTTTCGGACTAGCGGGAGGCCAAGAGACCCAGTACTTC
>TRBV28|NA|TRBJ2-1|TRBD2
CASSLELAAYNEQFF
TGTGCCAGCAGTTTAGAACTAGCGGCGTACAATGAGCAGTTCTTC
>TRBV28|few|TRBJ1-2|NA
CASSLSSNYGYTF
TGTGCCAGCAGTTTATCCAGTAACTATGGCTACACCTTC
>TRBV4-2|NA|TRBJ2-1|TRBD2
CASSQDSSGSYNEQFF
TGTGCCAGCAGCCAAGATTCTAGCGGGAGCTACAATGAGCAGTTCTTC
>TRBV25-1|NA|TRBJ2-3|NA
CASSDTSLGDTQYF
TGTGCCAGCAGTGACACTAGTTTGGGAGATACGCAGTATTTT
>TRBV5-1|NA|TRBJ2-1|TRBD2
CASSLVGGGDWMEQFF
TGCGCCAGCAGCTTGGTGGGGGGAGGGGACTGGATGGAGCAGTTCTTC
>TRBV7-2|NA|TRBJ2-3|TRBD2
CASPNPGGGDTQYF
TGTGCCAGCCCAAACCCGGGGGGAGGAGATACGCAGTATTTT
>TRBV6-1|once|TRBJ2-1|TRBD2
CASRGGINNEQFF
TGTGCCAGCAGGGGAGGGATCAACAATGAGCAGTTCTTC
>TRBV5-7|NA|TRBJ2-7|TRBD2
CASSLAASGTEQYF
TGTGCCAGCAGCTTGGCGGCTAGCGGGACCGAGCAGTACTTC
>TRBV7-2|NA|TRBJ2-7|NA
CASSITFPSYEQYF
TGTGCCAGCAGCATCACTTTCCCCTCCTACGAGCAGTACTTC
>TRBV19|once|TRBJ2-4|NA
CASRAQGSYLAKNIQYF
TGTGCCAGTAGGGCCCAGGGAAGTTATCTAGCCAAAAACATTCAGTACTTC
>TRBV7-9|NA|TRBJ2-7|TRBD1
CASSQWRDRPYEQYF
TGTGCCAGCAGCCAGTGGAGGGACAGGCCCTACGAGCAGTACTTC
>TRBV28|NA|TRBJ1-2|TRBD1
CASSAPGQGAGGYTF
TGTGCCAGCAGCGCACCGGGACAGGGGGCGGGTGGCTACACCTTC